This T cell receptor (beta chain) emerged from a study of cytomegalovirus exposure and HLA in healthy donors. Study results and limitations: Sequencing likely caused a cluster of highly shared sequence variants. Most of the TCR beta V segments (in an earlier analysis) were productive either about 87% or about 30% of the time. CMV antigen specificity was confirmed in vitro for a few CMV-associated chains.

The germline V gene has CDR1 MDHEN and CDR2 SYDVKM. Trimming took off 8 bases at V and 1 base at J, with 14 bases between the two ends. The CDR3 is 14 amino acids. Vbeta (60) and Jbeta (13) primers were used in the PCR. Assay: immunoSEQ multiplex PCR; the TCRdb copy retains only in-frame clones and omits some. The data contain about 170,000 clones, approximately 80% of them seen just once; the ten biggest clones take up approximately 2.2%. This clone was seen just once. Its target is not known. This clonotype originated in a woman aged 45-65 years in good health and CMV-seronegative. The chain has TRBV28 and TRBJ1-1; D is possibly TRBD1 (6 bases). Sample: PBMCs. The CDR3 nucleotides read TGTGCCAGCTGGGATCGCAGGGGGAACACTGAAGCTTTCTTT. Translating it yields CASWDRRGNTEAFF.